This T cell receptor beta chain was identified during a study of blood T cell repertoires in COVID-19. Turning to the study itself: Nucleic acid was either cDNA or gDNA, and it came from T cells, B-cell-depleted T cells, or PBMCs.

The data were produced by immunoSEQ multiplex PCR, yet TCRdb's version contains in-frame clones alone and is incomplete. This repertoire shows 300,000 to 350,000 clones, roughly 90% found once; its top ten account for roughly 7%. Seattle patient enrollment occurred during active infection, with longitudinal follow-up thereafter. CDR1 and CDR2 (germline): LGHNA, YNFKEQ. This CDR3 is 17 amino acids long. The V and J ends lost 3 bases and 2 bases, in that order; junction bases with no gene match: 5. Specimen: peripheral blood. The chain recombines TRBV4-2 with TRBJ2-6, with TRBD1 identical over 9 bases. The TCR sequence derives from a woman aged 30 to 39 with COVID-19, enrolled during active disease. CDR3 DNA: TGTGCCAGCAGCCAGACGGGGACAGGGACTGGGGCCAACGTCCTGACTTTC. The encoded protein is CASSQTGTGTGANVLTF.